The 21 T cell receptor beta chains reported below all come from one sample, sequenced in a study of blood T cells in healthy people across ages. Through a sample-barcoded 5' primer and a J-beta primer mix, a second PCR was run for 7 to 11 cycles. TCRdb reprocessed the 5' RACE reads with MiXCR, giving one entry per CDR3 protein. The table has 750,000 to 950,000 distinct CDR3 sequences, about 53% seen once. Sequenced material: blood. The receptor set was obtained from a man at least 80 years old in good health.

The V and J genes are TRBV27 and TRBJ2-5, with D perhaps being TRBD1 or TRBD2 (6 bases each). This CDR3 has 14 amino acids. The germline V gene encodes CDR1 MNHEY and CDR2 SMNVEV (reference sequence). Between the trimmed V and J ends, which lost 2 bases and 4 bases, there was a span of 11 bases. The CDR3 DNA reads TGTGCCAGCAGTTTACGGGGGCGGGCAGAGACCCAGTACTTC. This translates into CASSLRGRAETQYF.

This clonotype has only a few counts. The genes are TRBV6-6 and TRBJ2-1; D is uncertain. With the DNA end fitting TRBJ2-7 better, the J assignment may be wrong. The CDR3 runs 14 residues. Germline CDR1 MNHNY, CDR2 SVGAGI (reference sequence). The CDR3 nucleotides are TGTGCCAGCACCCTCTGGAGCTCCCACAATGAGCAGTACTTC. Translating it yields CASTLWSSHNEQYF.

This chain connects TRBV9 to TRBJ2-1; 7 positions match TRBD2. V gave up 2 bases and J gave up 0 bases; unmatched junction bases: 8. CDR3 length: 17 amino acids. Germline values: CDR1 SGDLS, CDR2 YYNGEE. CDR3 amino acids: CASSVTGGPNSYNEQFF. The CDR3 bases are TGTGCCAGCAGCGTCACGGGAGGACCAAACTCCTACAATGAGCAGTTCTTC.

This clonotype was seen only a few times. The V call is TRBV6-4, the J call TRBJ2-5; no firm D call. Trimming shortened V by 10 bases and J by 3 bases, and 9 bases separated the two germline ends. CDR3 length: 11 amino acids. Germline V CDR1 and CDR2: MRHNA, SNTAGT. As DNA, the CDR3 is TGTGCCACCTTCCCCAAAGAGACCCAGTACTTC. Its protein is CATFPKETQYF.

V is TRBV29-1 and J is TRBJ1-1, with D maybe TRBD1 (6 bases). The CDR3 runs 14 residues. Trimming removed 7 bases from V and 1 base from J, with 16 bases in between. Germline CDR1 SQVTM, CDR2 ANQGSEA. The DNA for the CDR3 is TGCAGCGAACAGGGTGGAAGGACGAACACTGAAGCTTTCTTT. Translating it yields CSEQGGRTNTEAFF. The full variable domain, rest sourced from reference TRBV29-1 and TRBJ1-1, is SAVISQKPSRDICQRGTSLTIQCQVDSQVTMMFWYRQQPGQSLTLIATANQGSEATYESGFVIDKFPISRPNLTFSTLTVSNMSPEDSSIYLCSEQGGRTNTEAFFGQGTRLTVV.

The chain joins TRBV16 to TRBJ1-2, with 7 bases aligning to TRBD1. Unmatched junction bases numbered 6, after V lost 1 base and J lost 4 bases. Per the germline V gene, CDR1 is KGHSY and CDR2 is FQNENV. The CDR3 is 15 amino acids. The CDR3 DNA reads TGTGCCAGCAGCCAATTCCCCGGGACAGCCTATGGCTACACCTTC. Translating gives CASSQFPGTAYGYTF.

This clonotype was seen only a few times. CDR3 nucleotide sequence: TGCAGCGTGTGGGGGACAGGGGGTATGGACAGATACGCGTATTTT. It codes for CSVWGTGGMDRYAYF. The chain employs TRBV29-1 and TRBJ2-3; 11 bases line up with TRBD1. J lost 14 bases, V lost 6 bases, and 19 bases had no gene match. The CDR3 runs to 15 residues. CDR1 and CDR2 from the germline V gene are SQVTM and ANQGSEA.

The chain employs TRBV2 and TRBJ2-3, with no clear D. The germline CDR1 and CDR2 sequences are SNHLY and FYNNEI. Trimming removed 0 bases from V and 0 bases from J, with 7 bases in between. The length of the CDR3 is 15 residues. The CDR3 DNA reads as TGTGCCAGCAGTGAAGCCCGCAGAAGCACAGATACGCAGTATTTT. Its protein is CASSEARRSTDTQYF.

In regard to this clonotype: One end of the junction fails to match germline, which may point to a read error. The J gene is TRBJ2-3, the V gene TRBV2, with a tentative D call TRBD2 (6 bases). The CDR3 is 15 amino acids. CDR1 is SNHLY and CDR2 is FYNNEI in the germline V gene. The chain's CDR3 is CASSRVGGFTDTQYF. The CDR3 nucleotides are TGTGCTAGCAGCAGGGTCGGGGGATTCACAGATACGCAGTATTTT. Looking up the rest from reference TRBV2 and TRBJ2-3 gives the full variable domain: EPEVTQTPSHQVTQMGQEVILRCVPISNHLYFYWYRQILGQKVEFLVSFYNNEISEKSEIFDDQFSVERPDGSNFTLKIRSTKLEDSAMYFCASSRVGGFTDTQYFGPGTRLTVL.

About this clonotype itself: Being one base from a much bigger clone, this may be a read error. The gene calls are TRBV12-3 or TRBV12-4 and TRBJ2-3, with unresolved D. This CDR3 is 11 amino acids long. The V end was cut by 3 bases, the J end by 6 bases, with 4 bases between. DNA for the CDR3: TGTGCCAGCAGTTTTTGGGATACGCAGTATTTT. It encodes CASSFWDTQYF.

This chain links TRBV29-1 with TRBJ2-7, with 7 bases lining up with TRBD1. V was clipped by 6 bases and J by 5 bases; unmatched bases: 16. The length of the CDR3 is 15 residues. Per the germline V gene, CDR1 is SQVTM and CDR2 is ANQGSEA. DNA of the CDR3: TGCAGCGTCTCCACACAAAGGGGGCCTGGCGACGAGCAGTACTTC. Its translation is CSVSTQRGPGDEQYF.

This chain connects TRBV20-1 to TRBJ2-1, with D uncertain. The CDR3 runs to 14 residues. Germline lookup yields CDR1 DFQATT and CDR2 SNEGSKA (reference sequence). Trimming left V 4 bases short and J 1 base short, with 11 bases between. The CDR3 bases are TGCAGTGCTATAAGGCCGGAGTCCTACAATGAGCAGTTCTTC. Protein sequence: CSAIRPESYNEQFF.

This clonotype has a single count. The chain employs TRBV2 and TRBJ2-3, with 10 bases that match TRBD1. Germline assignment: CDR1 SNHLY and CDR2 FYNNEI. Trimming at V came to 8 bases and at J to 5 bases, leaving 7 bases not matched to a gene. CDR3 size: 14 residues. CDR3 sequence: CASRGGTGVDTQYF. The DNA for the CDR3 is TGTGCCAGCCGTGGAGGGACAGGGGTAGATACGCAGTATTTT.

The J gene is TRBJ1-4, the V gene TRBV4-1; the match to TRBD1 covers 9 bases. The CDR3 extends over 17 amino acids. The V segment lost 1 base and the J segment 5 bases; nucleotides outside the gene matches: 8. Germline loops: CDR1 MGHRA, CDR2 YSYEKL. CDR3 in DNA: TGCGCCAGCAGCCAAGCAAGCGTCGGGACAGGGAATGAAAAACTGTTTTTT. It codes for CASSQASVGTGNEKLFF.

Only a few counts were recorded for this clonotype. The rearrangement uses TRBV27 and TRBJ2-7; tentatively, D is TRBD1 or TRBD2 (6 bases each). This CDR3 region has 14 residues. V was shortened by 5 bases and J by 10 bases, with 21 bases between the two germline ends. The V gene's germline CDR1 is MNHEY and CDR2 SMNVEV (reference sequence). This chain's CDR3 is CASSPGRKMGAQYF. The CDR3 bases are TGTGCCAGCAGTCCAGGGAGGAAAATGGGGGCCCAGTACTTC.

This rearrangement joins TRBV6-5 to TRBJ1-6; 9 positions agree with TRBD1. The V segment lost 2 bases and the J segment 11 bases; nucleotides outside the gene matches: 7. CDR3 size: 15 residues. The germline V gene has CDR1 MNHEY and CDR2 SVGAGI. The CDR3 bases are TGTGCCAGCAGTTACAGGGACAGGGCCTCAACACCCCTCCACTTT. Translated, it gives CASSYRDRASTPLHF.

This clonotype has only one observation. The chain uses TRBV3-1 and TRBJ2-5; 8 bases are a match to TRBD1. The CDR3 length is 17 residues. V was clipped by 3 bases and J by 0 bases; unmatched bases: 9. Germline V lookup: CDR1 LGHDT, CDR2 YNNKEL (reference sequence). This chain's CDR3 is CASSHIRWDRHQETQYF. CDR3 sequence (DNA): TGTGCCAGCAGCCATATCAGATGGGACAGGCACCAAGAGACCCAGTACTTC.

The chain recombines TRBV12-3 or TRBV12-4 with TRBJ1-5; no definite D call. Trimming cost V 5 bases and J 2 bases, with 13 bases left between them. This CDR3 is 15 amino acids long. The CDR3 DNA reads TGTGCCAGCAGTCGGCCAGAGATGGGCAATCAGCCCCAGCATTTT. It specifies CASSRPEMGNQPQHF.

The J gene is TRBJ2-1, the V gene TRBV7-2, with 13 bases lining up with TRBD2. The length of the CDR3 is 17 residues. CDR1 and CDR2 from the germline V gene are SGHTA and FQGNSA. Trimming at V came to 5 bases and at J to 7 bases, leaving 11 bases not matched to a gene. The DNA of the CDR3 is TGTGCCAGCAGCCCCCGGACTAGCGGGAGATCGCGGAATGAGCAGTTCTTC. As protein: CASSPRTSGRSRNEQFF.

This sequence joins TRBV28 and TRBJ2-7; D could derive from TRBD1 or TRBD2 (6 bases each). Germline assignment: CDR1 MDHEN and CDR2 SYDVKM. The CDR3 loop spans 14 amino acids. Trimming shortened V by 10 bases and J by 6 bases, and 22 bases separated the two germline ends. The CDR3 loop is CATRRGTRALEQYF. The CDR3 nucleotides read TGTGCCACCCGGAGGGGGACACGGGCCCTCGAGCAGTACTTC.

This clonotype was counted ten times or more. This chain connects TRBV29-1 to TRBJ2-5; D is uncertain. The CDR3 is made up of 11 amino acids. CDR1 and CDR2 from the germline V gene are SQVTM and ANQGSEA. The ends were cut back, 0 bases at V and 5 bases at J, with 4 bases in the middle. CDR3 region: CSVEEGETQYF. The DNA of the CDR3 is TGCAGCGTTGAAGAAGGGGAGACCCAGTACTTC.